Following are 20 T cell receptor beta chains from one sample sequenced in a study of blood T cells in healthy people across ages. Primers used in a second PCR of roughly 6 to 11 cycles were a sample-barcoded 5' primer and a J-beta primer mix. TCRdb reprocessed the 5' RACE reads with MiXCR, giving one entry per CDR3 protein. The sample consists of around 1,800,000 distinct CDR3 sequences, about 39% of them appearing once. The sample taken for sequencing was blood. Source of these receptors: a human donor in good health.

The chain combines TRBV7-3 with TRBJ1-1, with D unresolved. The CDR3 covers 14 residues. V shed 8 bases and J shed 7 bases, with 20 bases lying between them. CDR1 and CDR2 from the germline V gene are SGHTA and FQGTGA. As DNA, the CDR3 is TGTGCCAGCCTCCCCGGGGTGGGATCCTATGAAGCTTTCTTT. Translated: CASLPGVGSYEAFF.

This clonotype was seen only a few times. The gene calls are TRBV6-6 and TRBJ1-2; D remains unclear. The length of the CDR3 is 15 residues. V dropped 7 bases and J dropped 5 bases, with 20 bases sitting between them. Germline V gives CDR1 MNHNY, CDR2 SVGAGI (reference sequence). The CDR3 DNA reads as TGTGCCAGCACGCACACCGCTCCTGGAGCTTATGGCTACACCTTC. This translates into CASTHTAPGAYGYTF.

The chain joins TRBV28 to TRBJ2-3, with 7 bases identical to TRBD2. The CDR3 contains 15 residues. Germline values: CDR1 MDHEN, CDR2 SYDVKM. The V gene end was trimmed by 6 bases and the J gene end by 5 bases; junction bases not matched to a gene: 11. Here the CDR3 reads CASSLTAGNIDTQYF. CDR3 nucleotide sequence: TGTGCCAGCAGCCTCACAGCGGGGAACATAGATACGCAGTATTTT.

This clonotype was found many times. This sequence joins TRBV12-3 or TRBV12-4 and TRBJ2-1, with a possible D match to TRBD2 (5 bases). The CDR3 consists of 15 residues. Trimming took off 5 bases at V and 0 bases at J, with 11 bases between the two ends. This CDR3 reads CASSPRGSSYNEQFF. Written as DNA, the CDR3 is TGTGCCAGCAGTCCCCGTGGGAGCTCCTACAATGAGCAGTTCTTC.

Written as DNA, the CDR3 is TGTGCCAGCAGCCACCAAGGCGGAAACCGAAAAGCTTTCTTT. It is translated as CASSHQGGNRKAFF. This rearrangement joins TRBV3-1 to TRBJ1-1; no reliable D call. This CDR3 has 14 amino acids. Trimming removed 3 bases at V and 9 bases at J, with 17 bases between. Germline-derived CDR1 and CDR2 are LGHDT and YNNKEL (reference sequence). The entire variable domain, with the rest obtained from reference TRBV3-1 and TRBJ1-1, is as follows: DTAVSQTPKYLVTQMGNDKSIKCEQNLGHDTMYWYKQDSKKFLKIMFSYNNKELIINETVPNRFSPKSPDKAHLNLHINSLELGDSAVYFCASSHQGGNRKAFFGQGTRLTVV.

Concerning this clonotype: This may arise from a read error, as a much more abundant clone is one base away. The gene calls are TRBV25-1 and TRBJ2-1; TRBD1 agrees at 9 bases. Germline V gene sequence: CDR1 MGHDK, CDR2 SYGVNS. This CDR3 contains 15 residues. The V and J ends lost 5 bases and 13 bases, in that order; junction bases with no gene match: 15. The CDR3 DNA is TGTGCCAGCAGTACTCCGGGACAGGGCGGGGAGACCCAGTTCTTC. Protein product: CASSTPGQGGETQFF.

The chain joins TRBV6-5 to TRBJ2-1; D is tentatively TRBD1 or TRBD2 (6 bases each). The CDR3 is 14 residues long. Germline V CDR1 and CDR2: MNHEY, SVGAGI. With 6 bases removed from V and 7 bases from J, the gap between germline ends came to 16 bases. The CDR3 DNA sequence: TGTGCCAGCAGGGCGGGACACGAGAAAAATGAGCAGTTCTTC. Amino acids: CASRAGHEKNEQFF.

There are a few counts of this clonotype. The chain employs TRBV5-5 and TRBJ2-3; no reliable D call. Trimming cost V 1 base and J 4 bases, with 7 bases left between them. Germline V gene sequence: CDR1 SGHKS, CDR2 YYEKEE (reference sequence). The CDR3 covers 13 residues. The CDR3 here is CASSLTSSDTQYF. In nucleotides, the CDR3 is TGTGCCAGCAGCTTGACATCCTCAGATACGCAGTATTTT. The full variable domain, its missing parts supplied by reference TRBV5-5 and TRBJ2-3, is DAGVTQSPTHLIKTRGQQVTLRCSPISGHKSVSWYQQVLGQGPQFIFQYYEKEERGRGNFPDRFSARQFPNYSSELNVNALLLGDSALYLCASSLTSSDTQYFGPGTRLTVL.

V usage is TRBV6-5 and J usage is TRBJ1-5, with D perhaps matching TRBD1 (6 bases). V lost 4 bases and J lost 5, with 12 bases in between. The CDR3 length is 14 residues. CDR1 is MNHEY and CDR2 is SVGAGI in the germline V gene. This CDR3 is CASSSLQGDQPQHF. In DNA form, the CDR3 reads TGTGCCAGCAGTTCTTTACAGGGTGATCAGCCCCAGCATTTT.

The chain combines TRBV5-1 with TRBJ2-1, with D perhaps given as TRBD1 or TRBD2 (7 bases each). V lost 0 bases and J 15 bases, leaving 13 bases between the germline ends. Germline V CDR1 and CDR2: SGHRS, YFSETQ. The CDR3 contains 12 residues. The CDR3 sequence: CASSLGQGGGFF. In DNA, the CDR3 is TGCGCCAGCAGCTTGGGACAGGGCGGGGGGTTCTTC.

The chain uses TRBV20-1 and TRBJ1-2; TRBD1 aligns across 8 bases. Losses at the gene ends were 1 base for V and 3 bases for J; bases not matched to a gene: 10. This CDR3 has 16 amino acids. Germline assignment: CDR1 DFQATT and CDR2 SNEGSKA (reference sequence). The CDR3: CSARGGTGLLDYGYTF. CDR3 sequence (DNA): TGCAGTGCTAGAGGGGGGACAGGACTTCTGGACTATGGCTACACCTTC.

The genes are TRBV7-6 and TRBJ1-2; D is unclear. The V end lost 5 bases, the J end lost 6 bases, and 16 bases lay between the germline ends. Germline loops: CDR1 SGHVS, CDR2 FNYEAQ. The CDR3 spans 14 residues. Here the CDR3 reads CASSPEDGSDGYTF. The DNA of the CDR3 is TGTGCCAGCAGCCCGGAGGACGGGAGCGATGGCTACACCTTC.

This clonotype was counted at least ten times. V is TRBV6-2 or TRBV6-3 and J is TRBJ1-2; the D is unclear. The CDR3 covers 16 residues. V was trimmed by 5 bases and J by 0 bases, leaving 16 bases between them. Germline V CDR1 and CDR2: MNHEY, SVGEGT. CDR3 coding DNA: TGTGCCAGCAGTCCAGATGAGACAACCCCTAACTATGGCTACACCTTC. Its translation is CASSPDETTPNYGYTF.

The chain joins TRBV7-9 to TRBJ1-1; no reliable D call. The V and J ends lost 4 bases and 1 base respectively, with 13 bases between them. CDR1 and CDR2 from the germline V gene are SEHNR and FQNEAQ (reference sequence). This CDR3 has 15 residues. CDR3: CASSSYQKENTEAFF. The CDR3 region has the DNA TGTGCCAGCAGCTCCTATCAAAAGGAGAACACTGAAGCTTTCTTT.

The rearrangement links TRBV6-6 to TRBJ1-5; D uncertain. The V end was cut by 5 bases, the J end by 0 bases, with 14 bases between. Germline loops: CDR1 MNHNY, CDR2 SVGAGI (reference sequence). This CDR3 is 16 amino acids long. The CDR3 loop reads CASSPHSIFSNQPQHF. The CDR3 DNA reads as TGTGCCAGCAGTCCCCACAGTATTTTTAGCAATCAGCCCCAGCATTTT.

This clonotype was found a few times. This chain uses TRBV7-9 with TRBJ1-5, with D uncertain. The CDR3 covers 14 residues. Germline V gene data show CDR1 as SEHNR and CDR2 as FQNEAQ (reference sequence). The V end lost 1 base, the J end lost 5 bases, and 9 bases lay between the germline ends. CDR3: CASSLGVIDQPQHF. Here the CDR3 DNA reads TGTGCCAGCAGCTTAGGGGTAATCGATCAGCCCCAGCATTTT.

This clonotype occurred a few times. The rearrangement links TRBV7-9 to TRBJ2-5; D is uncertain. The tail of the sequence fits TRBJ2-7 better, so the J call may be wrong. The CDR3 is made up of 16 amino acids. Germline V gives CDR1 SEHNR, CDR2 FQNEAQ (reference sequence). The CDR3 DNA follows: TGTGCCAGCAGCTCATCAATGACGGGCATTACCTACGAGCAGTACTTC. It translates to CASSSSMTGITYEQYF.

This chain connects TRBV27 to TRBJ2-7; no firm D call. This CDR3 is 14 amino acids long. The V end lost 0 bases, the J end lost 2 bases, and 8 bases lay between the germline ends. Germline V gene sequence: CDR1 MNHEY, CDR2 SMNVEV (reference sequence). DNA for the CDR3: TGTGCCAGCAGTTTATCTACACCTCCCTACGAGCAGTACTTC. Amino acid sequence: CASSLSTPPYEQYF.

As to this clonotype: With a much larger clone just one base away, this may be a read error. V is TRBV29-1 and J is TRBJ2-5, with D perhaps TRBD2 (6 bases). The closer fit of TRBJ2-7 to the DNA end suggests the J call may be wrong. Per the germline V gene, CDR1 is SQVTM and CDR2 is ANQGSEA. The CDR3 runs to 12 residues. This CDR3 is CSVGDRGNEQYF. Written as DNA, the CDR3 is TGCAGCGTAGGGGACCGCGGGAACGAGCAGTACTTC.

This clonotype was seen only a few times. This chain links TRBV19 with TRBJ1-2; no clear D gene. This CDR3 is 12 amino acids long. The germline CDR1 and CDR2 sequences are LNHDA and SQIVND (reference sequence). V was clipped by 5 bases and J by 4 bases, with 8 bases between them. CDR3 sequence reads: CASSDNFYGYTF. The DNA of the CDR3 is TGTGCCAGTAGTGATAACTTCTATGGCTACACCTTC.